These 18 T cell receptor beta chains were all obtained from the same sample, sequenced in a study of T cell repertoires in cytomegalovirus infection. Using its own MiXCR run on the reads, TCRdb lists one record per CDR3 protein. The sample comprises about 360,000 distinct CDR3 sequences, 18% of which are singletons, and roughly 8.7% rests with the top ten. Sequencing was done on a sample of PBMCs. The receptors shown here come from a human donor in good health (CMV status not recorded). Some clones in this sample may be carry-over from other donors' samples.

The J gene is TRBJ1-6, the V gene TRBV7-6, with D hard to call. Germline assignment: CDR1 SGHVS and CDR2 FNYEAQ. The CDR3 covers 15 residues. With 5 bases removed from V and 3 bases from J, the gap between germline ends came to 11 bases. In nucleotides, the CDR3 is TGTGCCAGCAGCCGTGACTCCGTCTATAATTCACCCCTCCACTTT. It specifies CASSRDSVYNSPLHF.

This clonotype was seen a few times. This sequence joins TRBV15 and TRBJ2-7; 8 positions agree with TRBD2. Germline V CDR1 and CDR2: LNHNV, YYDKDF (reference sequence). The CDR3 is made up of 16 amino acids. The trim removed 1 base at V and 2 bases at J, leaving 7 bases unmatched. CDR3 amino acids: CATSRAGAGEAYEQYF. CDR3 in DNA: TGTGCCACCAGCAGAGCTGGAGCGGGAGAAGCCTACGAGCAGTACTTC.

A single count supports this clonotype. This rearrangement joins TRBV20-1 to TRBJ2-7; D is uncertain. Germline CDR1 is DFQATT and CDR2 is SNEGSKA (reference sequence). The CDR3 covers 12 residues. V was trimmed by 1 base and J by 7 bases, leaving 11 bases between them. CDR3 nucleotide sequence: TGCAGTGCTAGAGGAATTCGGTGGGAGCAGTACTTC. It encodes CSARGIRWEQYF.

At least ten counts were recorded for this clonotype. The rearrangement uses TRBV7-2 and TRBJ2-3; D call uncertain. Trimming left V 5 bases short and J 6 bases short, with 9 bases between. The CDR3 is 12 residues long. Germline V gives CDR1 SGHTA, CDR2 FQGNSA. Here the CDR3 DNA reads TGTGCCAGCAGCCCTGGACGGGATACGCAGTATTTT. It is translated as CASSPGRDTQYF.

Ten or more counts support this clonotype. DNA of the CDR3: TGTGCCAGCAGCCTCCCTAGACCTGAGGTGCAGTTCTTC. Translating gives CASSLPRPEVQFF. The genes are TRBV7-2 and TRBJ2-1; D is unclear. The germline V gene encodes CDR1 SGHTA and CDR2 FQGNSA. CDR3 length equals 13 residues. With 5 bases removed from V and 12 bases from J, the gap between germline ends came to 17 bases.

This clonotype was recorded at least ten times. J is TRBJ1-3 and V is TRBV7-2, with unresolved D. The germline V gene has CDR1 SGHTA and CDR2 FQGNSA. The V end was cut by 5 bases, the J end by 0 bases, with 17 bases between. The CDR3 is made up of 17 amino acids. CDR3 amino acids: CASSLSSLQYSGNTIYF. The CDR3 bases are TGTGCCAGCAGCCTTTCGTCACTACAGTACTCTGGAAACACCATATATTTT.

This clonotype was observed at least ten times. The V gene is TRBV7-2, the J gene TRBJ2-1; TRBD2 might be the D (6 bases). Germline CDR1 reads SGHTA; CDR2 reads FQGNSA. The CDR3 runs to 16 residues. V was pared by 6 bases and J by 5 bases, with 20 bases between. CDR3 sequence: CASSQRRGAANNEQFF. Written as DNA, the CDR3 is TGTGCCAGCAGTCAGCGGCGGGGCGCGGCAAACAATGAGCAGTTCTTC.

CDR3 amino acids: CSVSWGTSGYEQYF. DNA for the CDR3: TGCAGCGTGTCATGGGGGACTAGCGGGTACGAGCAGTACTTC. The chain combines TRBV29-1 with TRBJ2-7, with 12 bases that match TRBD2. V was pared by 6 bases and J by 4 bases, with 7 bases of the junction left unmatched. Germline V gene data show CDR1 as SQVTM and CDR2 as ANQGSEA. The CDR3 has 14 residues.

This clonotype has a count of ten or more. The rearrangement joins TRBV7-9 to TRBJ1-2, with TRBD1 matching 12 bases. This CDR3 has 16 residues. J was trimmed by 6 bases and V by 5 bases; bases with no gene match: 10. Germline lookup yields CDR1 SEHNR and CDR2 FQNEAQ (reference sequence). The CDR3 sequence: CASSPTGTGGWHGYTF. Here the CDR3 DNA reads TGTGCCAGCAGCCCCACGGGGACAGGGGGCTGGCATGGCTACACCTTC.

The chain is built from TRBV3-1 and TRBJ1-2; D is unclear. Germline-derived CDR1 and CDR2 are LGHDT and YNNKEL (reference sequence). CDR3 size: 12 residues. With 1 base removed from V and 6 bases from J, the gap between germline ends came to 6 bases. CDR3 protein: CASSQGGNGYTF. CDR3 nucleotide sequence: TGTGCCAGCAGCCAAGGAGGGAATGGCTACACCTTC. Together with reference TRBV3-1 and TRBJ1-2, the CDR3 gives the full variable domain: DTAVSQTPKYLVTQMGNDKSIKCEQNLGHDTMYWYKQDSKKFLKIMFSYNNKELIINETVPNRFSPKSPDKAHLNLHINSLELGDSAVYFCASSQGGNGYTFGSGTRLTVV.

CDR3 sequence: CASSMGNTEAFF. CDR3 coding DNA: TGTGCCAGCAGCATGGGGAACACTGAAGCTTTCTTT. This sequence joins TRBV12-3 or TRBV12-4 and TRBJ1-1; D unclear. V lost 6 bases to trimming and J lost 1 base, with 6 bases between them. The CDR3 contains 12 residues.

The chain recombines TRBV18 with TRBJ2-1; D may be TRBD1 (5 bases). CDR3 size: 12 residues. Looked up from germline, CDR1 is KGHSH and CDR2 is LQKENI. The V and J ends lost 3 bases and 10 bases respectively, with 10 bases between them. In nucleotides, the CDR3 is TGTGCCAGCTCACCCAGGGTAGGCGAGCAGTTCTTC. Residues: CASSPRVGEQFF.

The sample holds a few counts of this clonotype. V usage is TRBV5-4 and J usage is TRBJ1-1; maybe TRBD1 (5 bases). Germline V CDR1 and CDR2: SGHNT, YYREEE (reference sequence). Trimming pared 0 bases from V and 3 bases from J, leaving 12 bases between. The CDR3 covers 15 residues. The CDR3 DNA reads as TGTGCCAGCAGCTTGGGGACACGGTGGCACACTGAAGCTTTCTTT. Its translation is CASSLGTRWHTEAFF.

This clonotype was seen a few times. J is TRBJ1-6 and V is TRBV7-2; D unresolved. Germline V gene sequence: CDR1 SGHTA, CDR2 FQGNSA. V was cut by 1 base and J by 5 bases, with 6 bases left in between. This CDR3 spans 14 amino acids. The CDR3 reads CASSLGVNNSPLHF. The CDR3 bases are TGTGCCAGCAGCTTAGGCGTAAATAATTCACCCCTCCACTTT.

This clonotype was seen a few times. The chain has TRBV6-2 or TRBV6-3 and TRBJ2-1, with D uncertain. Germline-derived CDR1 and CDR2 are MNHEY and SVGEGT. The V gene lost 0 bases and the J gene lost 7 bases, with 7 bases spanning the gap. The CDR3 has 13 residues. CDR3 loop: CASSYSPRNEQFF. Written as DNA, the CDR3 is TGTGCCAGCAGTTACTCGCCCCGAAATGAGCAGTTCTTC.

This clonotype turned up a few times. This chain connects TRBV4-1 to TRBJ2-5, with 8 bases fitting TRBD2. With V trimmed by 0 bases and J by 2 bases, 14 bases remained unmatched. Germline V lookup: CDR1 MGHRA, CDR2 YSYEKL. The CDR3 runs 19 residues. CDR3 bases: TGCGCCAGCAGCCAAGAACAAGCGGGCGGCGGGGGGTCTCAAGAGACCCAGTACTTC. It codes for CASSQEQAGGGGSQETQYF.

This clonotype showed up just a few times. The V call is TRBV27, the J call TRBJ2-7; D is possibly TRBD1 or TRBD2 (6 bases each). Deletions cut 10 bases from V and 6 bases from J, with 13 bases between. The CDR3 is made up of 11 amino acids. CDR1 is MNHEY, CDR2 SMNVEV, per germline (reference sequence). The DNA of the CDR3 is TGTGCCACCGGCCGGGGGCCCGAGCAGTACTTC. This encodes CATGRGPEQYF.

This clonotype was detected only a few times. This chain connects TRBV7-2 to TRBJ2-7; D possibly matches TRBD1 or TRBD2 (5 bases each). Deletions cut 1 base from V and 1 base from J, with 8 bases between. The CDR3 contains 14 residues. Germline V gene lookup returns CDR1 SGHTA and CDR2 FQGNSA. CDR3 in amino acids: CASSLGGWSYEQYF. DNA for the CDR3: TGTGCCAGCAGCTTAGGGGGGTGGTCCTACGAGCAGTACTTC.